These T cell receptor beta chains were read from a single sample in a study of radiation and T cells in renal cell carcinoma. The protocol was immunoSEQ multiplex PCR, while the TCRdb copy is restricted to in-frame clones and leaves out a portion. Counted here are roughly 20,000 clones, about 60% occurring once; the ten biggest clones make up 25% to 40%. This sample comprised tumor tissue, obtained from a patient whose treatment was nephrectomy without radiotherapy. The receptors were gathered from a man aged 50 or older with renal cell carcinoma. The CDR3 runs from the conserved cysteine through the conserved F or W. A D gene is named only where the DNA matches it firmly. Size values are once, few and many counts, or a class for expanded clones, and some rows have none.

J,length,V,D,size,CDR3,DNA
TRBJ1-1,11,TRBV20-1,.,once,CSALGTTEAFF,TGCAGTGCTTTAGGGACCACTGAAGCTTTCTTT
TRBJ1-2,15,TRBV14,TRBD1,few,CASSPAGGANYGYTF,TGTGCCAGCAGCCCCGCAGGGGGAGCTAACTATGGCTACACCTTC
TRBJ1-2,11,TRBV2,.,.,CASSDDGGYTF,TGTGCCAGCAGTGATGACGGCGGCTACACCTTC
TRBJ1-2,13,TRBV30,TRBD1,.,CAWSSDRDGGYTF,TGTGCCTGGAGTTCCGACAGGGATGGCGGCTACACCTTC
TRBJ2-6,15,TRBV5-5,.,.,CASSSPGTGANVLTF,TGTGCCAGCAGCTCCCCAGGGACTGGGGCCAACGTCCTGACTTTC
TRBJ2-7,14,TRBV7-3,.,.,CASSLQGFLGEQYF,TGTGCCAGCAGCCTTCAGGGTTTCCTAGGCGAGCAGTACTTC
TRBJ2-3,14,TRBV9,.,.,CASSAQQEKDTQYF,TGTGCCAGCAGCGCCCAACAGGAAAAAGATACGCAGTATTTT
TRBJ2-1,13,TRBV10-3,.,.,CAISDPKYNEQFF,TGTGCCATCAGTGACCCCAAATACAATGAGCAGTTCTTC
TRBJ2-3,11,TRBV7-6,.,.,CASGSRTPQYF,TGTGCCAGCGGTTCTAGGACACCGCAGTATTTT
TRBJ2-3,15,TRBV7-9,.,.,CASSSGTSAADTQYF,TGTGCCAGCAGTTCTGGGACTTCCGCTGCAGATACGCAGTATTTT
TRBJ2-7,15,TRBV4-3,TRBD1,.,CASSQTGAPFYEQYF,TGCGCCAGCAGCCAAACAGGGGCCCCATTCTACGAGCAGTACTTC
TRBJ1-2,11,TRBV19,.,.,CASSYGYGYTF,TGTGCCAGTAGTTACGGGTATGGCTACACCTTC
TRBJ1-1,11,TRBV5-8,.,few,CASSTVRAAFF,TGTGCCAGCAGCACAGTTAGGGCCGCTTTCTTT
TRBJ2-3,13,TRBV5-4,.,.,CASSWKGLYTQYF,TGTGCCAGCAGCTGGAAGGGACTGTATACGCAGTATTTT
TRBJ2-7,15,TRBV5-6,TRBD1,.,CASTITGQKNYEQYF,TGTGCCAGCACCATCACGGGACAGAAGAATTACGAGCAGTACTTC
TRBJ1-2,13,TRBV5-6,.,.,CASSRPVDYGYTF,TGTGCCAGCAGCCGGCCAGTAGACTATGGCTACACCTTC
TRBJ2-7,14,TRBV29-1,TRBD1,.,CSVEGGDRGREQYF,TGCAGCGTTGAAGGGGGGGACAGGGGCCGCGAGCAGTACTTC
TRBJ2-7,15,TRBV7-2,.,.,CASSSQERGLYEQYF,TGTGCCAGCAGTTCGCAGGAAAGGGGATTATACGAGCAGTACTTC
TRBJ2-5,15,TRBV27,TRBD2,.,CASSLLAGGPETQYF,TGTGCCAGCAGTTTACTAGCGGGAGGCCCCGAGACCCAGTACTTC
TRBJ1-2,16,TRBV18,TRBD1,once,CASSTTGYSDWNGYTF,TGTGCCAGCTCAACGACAGGGTATTCAGATTGGAATGGCTACACCTTC
TRBJ1-5,13,TRBV29-1,.,few,CSVGENSNQPQHF,TGCAGCGTGGGAGAAAATAGCAATCAGCCCCAGCATTTT
TRBJ1-1,16,TRBV7-9,.,.,CASSLALGGVYTEAFF,TGTGCCAGCAGCTTAGCGCTAGGGGGGGTGTACACTGAAGCTTTCTTT
TRBJ2-7,15,TRBV4-1,TRBD1,.,CASSQSNRGPYEQYF,TGCGCCAGCAGCCAATCAAACAGGGGTCCCTACGAGCAGTACTTC